In its sample, the clone carrying this TCR beta chain was seen many times. Its antigen is as yet unknown. TCRdb re-called the RACE reads with MiXCR, one entry per CDR3 protein. The repertoire holds around 60,000 distinct CDR3 sequences, with around 7% as singletons. The sample's time point: pre-sensitization, week 0. Treatment specified: therapeutic diphenylcyclopropenone sensitization with weekly scalp DPC. Investigators collected blood before applying each patch test. Total RNA came from unfractionated whole blood. This specimen belongs to a study of human T cells and chemical hapten exposure. Study-wide points: Healthy individuals' immune responses may differ from those of donors, who had alopecia.

The specimen was whole blood, collected in connection with sensitization to the hapten diphenylcyclopropenone (DPC). The TCR comes from a woman aged 25 to 39 with alopecia areata. Some clones in this sample may be carry-over from other donors' samples.

The CDR3 region is CASSTSGGSYEQYF. CDR3 DNA: TGTGCCAGCAGTACTAGCGGGGGCTCCTACGAGCAGTACTTC. The rearrangement joins TRBV12-3 or TRBV12-4 to TRBJ2-7; TRBD2 matches 11 bases. This CDR3 is built from 14 residues. The V and J ends lost 5 bases and 0 bases, in that order; junction bases with no gene match: 0.